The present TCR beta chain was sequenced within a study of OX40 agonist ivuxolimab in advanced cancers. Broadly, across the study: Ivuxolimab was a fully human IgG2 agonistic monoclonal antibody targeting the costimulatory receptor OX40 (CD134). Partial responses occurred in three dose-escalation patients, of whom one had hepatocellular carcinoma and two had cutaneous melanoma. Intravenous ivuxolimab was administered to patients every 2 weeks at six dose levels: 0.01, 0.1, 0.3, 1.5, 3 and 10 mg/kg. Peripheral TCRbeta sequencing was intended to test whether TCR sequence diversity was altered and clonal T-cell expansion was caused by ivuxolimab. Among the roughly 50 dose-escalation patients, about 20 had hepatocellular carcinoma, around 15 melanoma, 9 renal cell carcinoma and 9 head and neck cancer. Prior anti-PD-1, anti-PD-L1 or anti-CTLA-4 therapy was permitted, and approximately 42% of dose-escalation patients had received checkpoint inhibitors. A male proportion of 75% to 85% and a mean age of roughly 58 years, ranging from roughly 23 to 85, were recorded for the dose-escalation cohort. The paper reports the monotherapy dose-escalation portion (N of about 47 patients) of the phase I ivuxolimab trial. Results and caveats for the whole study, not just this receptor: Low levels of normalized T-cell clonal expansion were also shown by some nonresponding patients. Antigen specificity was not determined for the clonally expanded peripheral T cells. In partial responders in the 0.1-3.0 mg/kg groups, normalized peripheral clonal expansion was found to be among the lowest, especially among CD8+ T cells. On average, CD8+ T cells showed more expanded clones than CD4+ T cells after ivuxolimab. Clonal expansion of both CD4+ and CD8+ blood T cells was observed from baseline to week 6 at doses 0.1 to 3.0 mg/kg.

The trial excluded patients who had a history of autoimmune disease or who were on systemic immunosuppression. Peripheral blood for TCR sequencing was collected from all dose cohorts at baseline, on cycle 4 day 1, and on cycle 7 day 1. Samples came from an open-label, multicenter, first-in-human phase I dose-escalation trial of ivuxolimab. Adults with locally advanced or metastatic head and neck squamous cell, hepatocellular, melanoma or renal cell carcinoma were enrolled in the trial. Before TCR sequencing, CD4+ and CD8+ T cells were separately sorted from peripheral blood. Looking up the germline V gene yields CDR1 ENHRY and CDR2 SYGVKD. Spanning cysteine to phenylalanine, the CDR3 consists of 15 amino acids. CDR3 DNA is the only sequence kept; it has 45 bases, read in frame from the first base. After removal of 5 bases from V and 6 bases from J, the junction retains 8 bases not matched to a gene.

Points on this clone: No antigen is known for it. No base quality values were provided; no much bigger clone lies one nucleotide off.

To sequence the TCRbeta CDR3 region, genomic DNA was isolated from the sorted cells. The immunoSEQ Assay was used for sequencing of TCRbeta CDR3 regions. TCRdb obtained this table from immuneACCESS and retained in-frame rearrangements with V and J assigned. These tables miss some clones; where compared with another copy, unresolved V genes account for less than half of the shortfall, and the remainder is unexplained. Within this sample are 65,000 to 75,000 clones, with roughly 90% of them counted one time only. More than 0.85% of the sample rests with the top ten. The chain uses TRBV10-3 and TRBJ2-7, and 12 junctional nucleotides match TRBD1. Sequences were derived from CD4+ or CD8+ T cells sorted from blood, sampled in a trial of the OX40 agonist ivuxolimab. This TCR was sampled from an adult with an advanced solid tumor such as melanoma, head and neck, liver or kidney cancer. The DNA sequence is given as TGTGCCATCAGTATGGGACAGGGGGCCCTAGGCGAGCAGTACTTC. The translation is CAISMGQGALGEQYF.